This T cell receptor beta chain was sequenced during a study of metastatic and nonmetastatic thyroid tumors. Overall study: Thyroid patients, malignant and benign, had repertoires compared across blood and tumor or nodule tissue.

Whole-study results and caveats: Benign nodules were reported to have significantly lower TCR beta diversity than malignant thyroid tumors, in blood and tumor.

None of the patients had undergone any treatment ahead of thyroid surgery. The CDR3 totals 16 residues. The germline V gene encodes CDR1 SGHDT and CDR2 YYEEEE. The V gene end was trimmed by 0 bases and the J gene end by 4 bases; junction bases not matched to a gene: 4. The authors' processing: It was from CDR3 differences across clinicopathological groups that a distant-metastasis classifier for papillary thyroid cancer was built. With MiXCR, TCRdb called clones anew from the PCR reads. None of the V and J calls come from the authors' own analysis; TCRdb made them. The sample lists approximately 30,000 clones, roughly a sixth occurring once. This clone was observed many times. What it recognizes is unknown.

The rearrangement joins TRBV5-6 to TRBJ2-3, with TRBD2 matching over 11 bases. The TCR sequence derives from a female donor with papillary thyroid cancer or a benign thyroid nodule (not recorded which). Some clones in this sample may be carry-over from other donors' samples. The sample comprised blood. The CDR3, as DNA: TGTGCCAGCAGCTTGGTAATAGCGGGAGGGCCAGATACGCAGTATTTT. Protein product: CASSLVIAGGPDTQYF.